This T cell receptor beta chain was profiled in a study of control samples from healthy donors and cancer patients. V lost 0 bases to trimming and J lost 5 bases, with 13 bases between them. This CDR3 is built from 15 residues. Germline CDR1 and CDR2: LGHDT and YNNKEL (reference sequence). The method was immunoSEQ multiplex PCR; TCRdb's version includes in-frame clones alone and lacks a portion of them. The data show fewer than 200,000 clones, with 85% to 90% seen just once and roughly 1.3% held by the top ten. The sample was blood. This clonotype originated in a woman aged 45-65 years in good health. V gene TRBV3-1 (or the pseudogene TRBV3-2) combines with J gene TRBJ1-1, with no clear D. CDR3 nucleotide sequence: TGTGCCAGCAGCCAAGAGTCCCTGGGGAGGACTGAAGCTTTCTTT. As protein: CASSQESLGRTEAFF.